This is a list of T cell receptor beta chains from one sample in a study of identical twins. From the 5' RACE reads, TCRdb called clonotypes with MiXCR, one entry per CDR3 protein. The sample contains about 490,000 distinct CDR3 sequences, roughly 15% of which appear only once. These data were also filed under a second study, of yellow fever vaccine responses in identical twins.

The sequenced material came from CD4+ T cells sorted from blood. Receptors were obtained from a woman younger than 30 in good health. Both conserved end residues are part of each CDR3. The order of the fields is D gene, clone size, V gene, J gene, CDR3 DNA, CDR3 protein. D genes are given only for firm matches. Size is omitted from some rows. Given values are once, few, many or a class for expanded clones.

>-|-|TRBV19|TRBJ2-2
TGTGCCAGTAGTATAGGACCTAACACCGGGGAGCTGTTTTTT
CASSIGPNTGELFF
>-|few|TRBV2|TRBJ2-6
TGTGCCAGCAGTAATGACATCTGGGTTGGGGCCAACGTCCTGACTTTC
CASSNDIWVGANVLTF
>TRBD1|few|TRBV7-9|TRBJ1-1
TGTGCCAGCAGCTGGCAGGGGGGGGTGAACACTGAAGCTTTCTTT
CASSWQGGVNTEAFF
>-|-|TRBV18|TRBJ1-1
TGTGCCAGCTCACCACCTAGCCCTGAAGCTTTCTTT
CASSPPSPEAFF
>TRBD2|few|TRBV6-1|TRBJ2-1
TGTGCCAGCAGTACCAGCGGGAGCGGGTACAATGAGCAGTTCTTC
CASSTSGSGYNEQFF
>-|-|TRBV19|TRBJ1-1
TGTGCCAGTACCTACGGTCGGCAGGGCACTGAAGCTTTCTTT
CASTYGRQGTEAFF
>-|-|TRBV7-2|TRBJ1-3
TGTGCCAGCAGCTTTACAGGGATTAGCTCTGGAAACACCATATATTTT
CASSFTGISSGNTIYF
>-|few|TRBV7-2|TRBJ1-1
TGTGCCAGCAGCTTAGTTATGGCGTCTTCTGAAGCTTTCTTT
CASSLVMASSEAFF
>TRBD2|-|TRBV5-1|TRBJ2-3
TGCGCCAGCAGCTTGCCCACCTGGACTAGCGGGGGGACTAACACAGATACGCAGTATTTT
CASSLPTWTSGGTNTDTQYF
>TRBD1|-|TRBV5-6|TRBJ2-3
TGTGCCAGCAGGCCGGGACAGGGGAGGTCGCAGTATTTT
CASRPGQGRSQYF
>TRBD1|-|TRBV20-1|TRBJ2-6
TGCAGTGCTAGCGGGACAGGGCGTGGGGCCAACGTCCTGACTTTC
CSASGTGRGANVLTF
>TRBD2|few|TRBV12-3/TRBV12-4|TRBJ2-1
TGTGCCAGCAGTGTAGCGGGGGATCTAAAGGAGCAGTTCTTC
CASSVAGDLKEQFF
>-|few|TRBV2|TRBJ2-1
TGTGCCAGCACCGACGGGAGAGCCCCCTACAATGAGCAGTTCTTC
CASTDGRAPYNEQFF
>-|-|TRBV5-1|TRBJ2-3
TGCGCCAGCAGCTTCAGGGTAGCAGATACGCAGTATTTT
CASSFRVADTQYF
>-|few|TRBV24-1|TRBJ2-1
TGTGCCACCAGCCCTAGGGGGAGGGGGATAGCCAATGAGCAGTTCTTC
CATSPRGRGIANEQFF
>-|many|TRBV7-9|TRBJ1-5
TGTGCCAGCAGCTTAGGGGCAGGTGCGGGCGATCAGCCCCAGCATTTT
CASSLGAGAGDQPQHF
>-|-|TRBV5-1|TRBJ2-5
TGCGCCAGCAGAAGTGGACCCTCAGAGACCCAGTACTTC
CASRSGPSETQYF
>TRBD2|-|TRBV20-1|TRBJ2-2
TGCAGTGCTAGGACTAGCGGGAGTATCGGGGAGCTGTTTTTT
CSARTSGSIGELFF
>-|-|TRBV7-9|TRBJ2-3
TGTGCCAGCAGCCCCCATCGGGCAGTCACAGATACGCAGTATTTT
CASSPHRAVTDTQYF
>-|few|TRBV18|TRBJ2-2
TGTGCCAGCTCACCACCGTCGGGGGCGAGAGGCACCGGGGAGCTGTTTTTT
CASSPPSGARGTGELFF
>-|few|TRBV5-1|TRBJ2-5
TGCGCCAGCCGGGGAAGACCAGGTATCCAAGAGACCCAGTACTTC
CASRGRPGIQETQYF
>-|-|TRBV12-3/TRBV12-4|TRBJ2-2
TGTGCCAGCAGTTTAGAGGGGGGTGCCGGGGAGCTGTTTTTT
CASSLEGGAGELFF
>-|-|TRBV3-1|TRBJ2-3
TGTGCCAGCAGCCCGACCAGGCTGGGGGTGACGCAGTATTTT
CASSPTRLGVTQYF
>-|-|TRBV5-1|TRBJ2-3
TGCGCCAGCAGCCCTAGGGTATTTAGGGGCACAGATACGCAGTATTTT
CASSPRVFRGTDTQYF
>TRBD1|-|TRBV7-2|TRBJ2-1
TGTGCCAGCAGCCCGAGGACAGGGAGTTCCTACAATGAGCAGTTCTTC
CASSPRTGSSYNEQFF
>TRBD1|-|TRBV9|TRBJ2-3
TGTGCCAGCAGCGGGACAGGGGGCGGTGATACGCAGTATTTT
CASSGTGGGDTQYF
>-|-|TRBV7-9|TRBJ1-1
TGTGCCAGCAGCTTAGGGTCCACCCTTGAAGCTTTCTTT
CASSLGSTLEAFF
>TRBD2|many|TRBV10-3|TRBJ2-1
TGTGCCATCAGTGGGACTAGCAATGAGCAGTTCTTC
CAISGTSNEQFF
>-|few|TRBV5-8|TRBJ2-4
TGTGCCAGCAGCTTGTTTAGTGGACTAGCCAAAAACATTCAGTACTTC
CASSLFSGLAKNIQYF
>-|-|TRBV20-1|TRBJ1-1
TGCAGTGCTATTAAGGTACCTGAAGCTTTCTTT
CSAIKVPEAFF
>-|few|TRBV7-9|TRBJ2-1
TGTGCCAGCAGCTTATTCCACAATGAGCAGTTCTTC
CASSLFHNEQFF
>TRBD2|-|TRBV5-1|TRBJ2-7
TGCGCCAGCAGCTTGGATGGGACTAAATACGAGCAGTACTTC
CASSLDGTKYEQYF
>-|-|TRBV3-1|TRBJ1-1
TGTGCCAGCAGCTCAGGGATACTCACTGAAGCTTTCTTT
CASSSGILTEAFF
>-|-|TRBV5-1|TRBJ2-5
TGCGCCAGCAGCTTGGTGGCAGAGGGACCTACCCAAGAGACCCAGTACTTC
CASSLVAEGPTQETQYF
>-|-|TRBV6-1|TRBJ1-3
TGTGCCAGCAGCCGGGGGACGACTGGAAACACCATATATTTT
CASSRGTTGNTIYF
>-|-|TRBV28|TRBJ2-3
TGTGCCAGCAGTTCACCGGGACTCGGCACAGATACGCAGTATTTT
CASSSPGLGTDTQYF
>-|few|TRBV28|TRBJ1-1
TGTGCCAGCCCTCCCCCCGGGACACCCATTGAAGGAAACACTGAAGCTTTCTTT
CASPPPGTPIEGNTEAFF
>TRBD2|-|TRBV2|TRBJ2-3
TGTGCCAGCAGTCTAAGGGCGGGAGTAGGGACAGATACGCAGTATTTT
CASSLRAGVGTDTQYF
>-|few|TRBV6-1|TRBJ2-3
TGTGCCAGCAGACTAGGGGCTCCGACTGCGGATACGCAGTATTTT
CASRLGAPTADTQYF
>-|-|TRBV3-1|TRBJ2-5
TGTGCCAGCAGCCAAGATACTTGGTACCAAGAGACCCAGTACTTC
CASSQDTWYQETQYF
>TRBD2|-|TRBV12-3/TRBV12-4|TRBJ2-2
TGTGCCAGCAGTTCCGTGCGGGAGTTCGGGGAGCTGTTTTTT
CASSSVREFGELFF
>TRBD2|-|TRBV7-9|TRBJ2-5
TGTGCCAGCAGCGTCGAACTAGCGGGACAAGAGACCCAGTACTTC
CASSVELAGQETQYF
>-|few|TRBV3-1|TRBJ2-7
TGTGCCAGCAGCCCCACCCCCCGGGACACGTGGCAGTGGGAGCAGTACTTC
CASSPTPRDTWQWEQYF
>-|few|TRBV12-3/TRBV12-4|TRBJ2-1
TGTGCCAGCAGTCCCGCCAATGAGCAGTTCTTC
CASSPANEQFF
>TRBD1|few|TRBV28|TRBJ1-4
TGTGCCAGCAGTCCAAACCGCCTCTCGGACAGGGATAATGAAAAACTGTTTTTT
CASSPNRLSDRDNEKLFF
>-|-|TRBV20-1|TRBJ1-2
TGCAGTGCGACAGGACAGCAACGTAACTATGGCTACACCTTC
CSATGQQRNYGYTF
>-|-|TRBV5-6|TRBJ2-5
TGTGCCAGCAGCTTGACGGGGGACCAAGAGACCCAGTACTTC
CASSLTGDQETQYF
>-|-|TRBV5-5|TRBJ1-5
TGTGCCAGCAGCTTGGAGGATTACCCTAGCAATCAGCCCCAGCATTTT
CASSLEDYPSNQPQHF
>-|-|TRBV27|TRBJ2-5
TGTGCCAGCAGGGAATTTGGAGAGACCCAGTACTTC
CASREFGETQYF
>-|few|TRBV3-1|TRBJ2-1
TGTGCCAGCAGCCACGCGGGTAGCTCCTACAATGAGCAGTTCTTC
CASSHAGSSYNEQFF